Included here is one T cell receptor (beta chain) sequence, with context. Germline assignment: CDR1 MDHEN and CDR2 SYDVKM. This CDR3 is built from 13 residues. V dropped 2 bases and J dropped 11; count of bases not matched to a gene: 4. The TCR beta repertoire was assessed by survey-level immunoSEQ sequencing. Clones were read by immunoSEQ multiplex PCR, and TCRdb kept only the in-frame ones, dropping some. This sample has 40,000 to 55,000 clones, with 80% to 95% found just once. This rearrangement joins TRBV28 to TRBJ2-3, with TRBD2 identical over 10 bases. The sequence was obtained from a man in his forties or fifties with rheumatoid arthritis. The sequenced sample consisted of PBMCs. The CDR3 sequence: CASSLLLAGVQYF. DNA for the CDR3: TGTGCCAGCAGTTTACTTCTAGCGGGAGTGCAGTATTTT.